This T cell receptor beta chain originates from a study of T cells after yellow fever vaccination. Germline CDR1 SGHAT, CDR2 FQNNGV. The V gene lost 3 bases and the J gene lost 8 bases, with 9 bases spanning the gap. The CDR3 is made up of 12 amino acids. This clonotype was observed a handful of times. Using its own MiXCR run on the 5' RACE reads, TCRdb lists one record per CDR3 protein. This repertoire shows hundreds of thousands of distinct CDR3 sequences, roughly 20% found once; its top ten account for 15% to 20%. The sequencing used PBMCs, collected before the yellow fever booster vaccination. The clonotype comes from a man aged 18 to 30 who received the YFV17D yellow fever vaccine. The chain is built from TRBV11-2 and TRBJ2-3, with D possibly being TRBD2 (5 bases). This chain's CDR3 is CASSFIGGTQYF. CDR3 bases: TGTGCCAGCAGCTTTATCGGAGGTACGCAGTATTTT.